These T cell receptor beta chains were read from a single sample in a study of shared clonotypes between healthy human individuals. The method was immunoSEQ multiplex PCR; TCRdb's version includes in-frame clones alone and lacks a portion of them. The data contain around 720,000 clones, less than 80% of them singletons. The sample comprised memory CD4+ T cells sorted from blood. The receptors originated from a woman under 40 in good health. CDR3s include the opening cysteine and the closing phenylalanine or tryptophan. D genes are given only for firm matches. Clone size appears in some rows only: once, few, many, or a class for an expanded clone.

TRBV6-1,TRBJ1-3,once,-,TGTGCCAGCAGTGAAGCGAGGGCGGCTGGAAACACCATATATTTT,CASSEARAAGNTIYF
TRBV7-9,TRBJ1-1,-,TRBD1,TGTGCCAGCACACCGGGACAGGGGATTTACACTGAAGCTTTCTTT,CASTPGQGIYTEAFF
TRBV11-2,TRBJ2-7,-,-,TGTGCCAGCAGCTTAGTAGTGGGGCTAACCTACGAGCAGTACTTC,CASSLVVGLTYEQYF
TRBV5-1,TRBJ2-7,few,-,TGCGCCAGCAGCTTGGAGGAAGAGCAGTACTTC,CASSLEEEQYF
TRBV10-1,TRBJ2-2,few,-,TGCGCCAGCAGTCCAACAGGGTCCGGGGAGCTGTTTTTT,CASSPTGSGELFF
TRBV11-2,TRBJ2-3,-,-,TGTGCCAGCAGGCCCCCTGGGAGCACAGATACGCAGTATTTT,CASRPPGSTDTQYF
TRBV28,TRBJ1-2,-,TRBD1,TGTGCCAGCAGCCCGGGTGACAGGGTAGATGGCTACACCTTC,CASSPGDRVDGYTF
TRBV18,TRBJ1-2,-,-,TGTGCCAGCTCACAAGACGTAATCTATGGCTACACCTTC,CASSQDVIYGYTF
TRBV28,TRBJ2-3,-,-,TGTGCCAGCAGTTCTTTCGGTAGGGAAGATGGCGATACGCAGTATTTT,CASSSFGREDGDTQYF
TRBV19,TRBJ2-1,-,TRBD1,TGTGCCAGTAGTCCCGGGACAGGGATGGAGATCTCCTACAATGAGCAGTTCTTC,CASSPGTGMEISYNEQFF
TRBV15,TRBJ2-5,-,-,TGTGCCACCGCCGGATGGCGGGTGGTCCAAGAGACCCAGTACTTC,CATAGWRVVQETQYF
TRBV28,TRBJ2-3,-,-,TGTGCCAGCAATATAGGCGTCCACACAGATACGCAGTATTTT,CASNIGVHTDTQYF
TRBV7-9,TRBJ2-7,few,-,TGTGCCAGCAGCTTCAGGGACATGGCCGAGCAGTACTTC,CASSFRDMAEQYF
TRBV5-4,TRBJ1-4,many,-,TGTGCCAGCAGCTCTAGGGGGGTTCCTAATGAAAAACTGTTTTTT,CASSSRGVPNEKLFF
TRBV30,TRBJ1-1,-,TRBD1,TGTGCCTGGAGTCCAACCGGGACAGCTACTGCTGAAGCTTTCTTT,CAWSPTGTATAEAFF
TRBV15,TRBJ2-1,few,-,TGTGCCACCAGCAGAGATTGGCAAGAGCAGTTCTTC,CATSRDWQEQFF